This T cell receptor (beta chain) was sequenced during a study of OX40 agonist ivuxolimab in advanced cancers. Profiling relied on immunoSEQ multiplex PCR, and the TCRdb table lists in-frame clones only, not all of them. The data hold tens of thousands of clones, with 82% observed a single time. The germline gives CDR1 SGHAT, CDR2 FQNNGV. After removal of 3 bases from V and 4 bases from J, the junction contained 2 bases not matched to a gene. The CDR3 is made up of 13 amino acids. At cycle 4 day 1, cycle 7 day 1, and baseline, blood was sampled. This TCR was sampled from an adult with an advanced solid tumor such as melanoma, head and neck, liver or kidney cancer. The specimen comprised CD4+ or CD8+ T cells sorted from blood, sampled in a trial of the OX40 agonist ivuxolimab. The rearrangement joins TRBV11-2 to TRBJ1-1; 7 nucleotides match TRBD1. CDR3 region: CASSFTGATEAFF. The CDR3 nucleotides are TGTGCCAGCAGCTTCACAGGGGCCACTGAAGCTTTCTTT.